This T cell receptor (beta chain) was found in a study of OX40 agonist ivuxolimab in advanced cancers. Here immunoSEQ multiplex PCR was the method, and the copy in TCRdb shows in-frame clones only, minus some. The table includes 70,000 or so clones, 85% detected once. The CDR3 has 14 residues. Germline lookup yields CDR1 MNHEY and CDR2 SVGAGI. V trimming: 6 bases; J trimming: 8 bases; junction bases outside the gene matches: 10. The chain combines TRBV6-5 with TRBJ2-1; the match to TRBD1 covers 7 bases. The source is an adult with an advanced solid tumor such as melanoma, head and neck, liver or kidney cancer. The source was CD4+ or CD8+ T cells sorted from blood, collected in a trial of the OX40 agonist ivuxolimab. CDR3: CASRKSTGWHEQFF. In DNA form, the CDR3 reads TGTGCCAGCAGGAAGTCGACAGGGTGGCATGAGCAGTTCTTC.